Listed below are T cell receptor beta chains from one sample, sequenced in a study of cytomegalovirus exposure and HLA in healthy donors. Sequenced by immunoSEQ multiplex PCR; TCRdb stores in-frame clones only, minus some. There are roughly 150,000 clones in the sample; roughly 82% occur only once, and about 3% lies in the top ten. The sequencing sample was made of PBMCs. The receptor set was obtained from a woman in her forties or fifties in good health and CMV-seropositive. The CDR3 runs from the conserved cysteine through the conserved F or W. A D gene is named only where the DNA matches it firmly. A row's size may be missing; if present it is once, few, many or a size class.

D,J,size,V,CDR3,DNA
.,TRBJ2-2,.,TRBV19,CASSIDRGNGELFF,TGTGCCAGTAGTATAGATAGGGGGAACGGGGAGCTGTTTTTT
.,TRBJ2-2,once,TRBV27,CASSPDANTGELFF,TGTGCCAGCAGTCCAGATGCGAACACCGGGGAGCTGTTTTTT
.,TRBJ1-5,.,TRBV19,CASSTGGQYSNQPQHF,TGTGCCAGTAGTACGGGGGGGCAGTATAGCAATCAGCCCCAGCATTTT
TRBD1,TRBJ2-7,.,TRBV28,CASSSTGDTSYEQYF,TGTGCCAGCAGCTCGACAGGGGATACCTCCTACGAGCAGTACTTC
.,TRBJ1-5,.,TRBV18,CASSPSNEQPQHF,TGTGCCAGCTCACCGAGTAACGAACAGCCCCAGCATTTT
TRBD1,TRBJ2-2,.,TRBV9,CASSAGQGAGELFF,TGTGCCAGCAGCGCTGGACAGGGGGCCGGGGAGCTGTTTTTT
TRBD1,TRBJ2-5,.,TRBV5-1,CASSSRTGGQETQYF,TGCGCCAGCAGCTCCAGGACAGGGGGCCAAGAGACCCAGTACTTC
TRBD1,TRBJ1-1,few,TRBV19,CASSVTGRTEAFF,TGTGCCAGTAGTGTGACAGGGAGGACTGAAGCTTTCTTT
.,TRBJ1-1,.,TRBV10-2,CASSGGGTEAFF,TGCGCCAGCAGTGGCGGGGGGACTGAAGCTTTCTTT
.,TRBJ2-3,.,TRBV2,CASSGDIRGGTQYF,TGTGCCAGCAGTGGGGACATAAGGGGTGGTACGCAGTATTTT
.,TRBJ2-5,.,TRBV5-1,CASRRSTGGRETQYF,TGCGCCAGCAGAAGGAGCACGGGGGGCCGAGAGACCCAGTACTTC
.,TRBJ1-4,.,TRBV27,CASSRADSFNEKLFF,TGTGCCAGCAGCAGAGCCGACAGCTTTAATGAAAAACTGTTTTTT
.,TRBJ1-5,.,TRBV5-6,CASSLGGSNQPQHF,TGTGCCAGCAGCTTGGGAGGTAGCAATCAGCCCCAGCATTTT
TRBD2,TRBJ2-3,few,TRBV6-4,CASSEIAGGPGTQYF,TGTGCCAGCAGTGAAATAGCGGGGGGGCCGGGTACGCAGTATTTT
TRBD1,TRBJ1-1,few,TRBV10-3,CATMLSTGGTEAFF,TGTGCCACTATGCTTTCGACAGGGGGGACTGAAGCTTTCTTT
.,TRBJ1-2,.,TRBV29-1,CSVEDRVEGVLNYGYTF,TGCAGCGTTGAAGATCGGGTCGAAGGAGTTCTGAACTATGGCTACACCTTC
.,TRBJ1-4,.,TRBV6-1,CASNKQGLSNEKLFF,TGTGCCAGCAACAAACAGGGATTGTCTAATGAAAAACTGTTTTTT
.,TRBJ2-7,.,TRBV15,CATSRERDSSYEQYF,TGTGCCACCAGCAGAGAGAGGGATTCGTCCTACGAGCAGTACTTC
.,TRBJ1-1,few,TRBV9,CASSPQLNTEAFF,TGTGCCAGCAGCCCCCAGTTGAACACTGAAGCTTTCTTT
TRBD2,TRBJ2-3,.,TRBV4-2,CASSQTSGGGTDTQYF,TGTGCCAGCAGCCAAACGAGCGGGGGTGGCACAGATACGCAGTATTTT
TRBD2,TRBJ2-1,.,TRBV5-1,CASSREASGGNEQFF,TGCGCCAGCAGCCGGGAGGCTAGTGGTGGCAATGAGCAGTTCTTC
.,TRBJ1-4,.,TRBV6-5,CASSYGAGIEKLFF,TGTGCCAGCAGTTACGGGGCAGGGATAGAAAAACTGTTTTTT
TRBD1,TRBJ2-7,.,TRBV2,CASKMTGSVREQYF,TGTGCCAGCAAAATGACAGGGAGTGTGCGCGAGCAGTACTTC
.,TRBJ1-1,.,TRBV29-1,CSVVDIKNTEAFF,TGCAGCGTTGTGGACATTAAGAACACTGAAGCTTTCTTT
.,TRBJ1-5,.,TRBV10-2,CASSDRGTGWWEPQHF,TGCGCCAGCAGTGATAGGGGGACGGGGTGGTGGGAGCCCCAGCATTTT
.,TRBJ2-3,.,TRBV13,CASATGDTQYF,TGTGCCAGCGCCACAGGAGATACGCAGTATTTT
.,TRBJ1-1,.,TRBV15,CATSKQVNTEAFF,TGTGCCACCAGCAAACAGGTGAACACTGAAGCTTTCTTT
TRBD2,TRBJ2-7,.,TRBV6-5,CASRPQRGIYEQYF,TGTGCCAGCAGGCCCCAGCGGGGGATCTACGAGCAGTACTTC
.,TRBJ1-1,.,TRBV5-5,CASSLGAGTEAFF,TGTGCCAGCAGCTTGGGCGCGGGCACTGAAGCTTTCTTT
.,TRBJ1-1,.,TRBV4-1,CASSPLGWGDTEAFF,TGCGCCAGCAGCCCCTTGGGATGGGGGGACACTGAAGCTTTCTTT
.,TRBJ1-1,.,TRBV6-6,CASSYEGLTEAFF,TGTGCCAGCAGTTACGAGGGTCTCACTGAAGCTTTCTTT
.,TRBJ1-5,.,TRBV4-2,CASSQDIYSNQPQHF,TGTGCCAGCAGCCAAGACATCTATTCCAATCAGCCCCAGCATTTT
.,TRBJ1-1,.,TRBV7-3,CASSFRENTEAFF,TGTGCCAGCAGCTTCCGGGAGAACACTGAAGCTTTCTTT
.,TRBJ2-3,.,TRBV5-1,CASSWGTHTDTQYF,TGCGCCAGCAGCTGGGGGACTCACACAGATACGCAGTATTTT
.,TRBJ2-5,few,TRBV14,CASSQPRVGERETQYF,TGTGCCAGCAGCCAACCCCGGGTAGGAGAGAGGGAGACCCAGTACTTC
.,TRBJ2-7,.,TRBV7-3,CASSPGPGRGSYEQYF,TGTGCCAGCAGCCCGGGCCCAGGGCGCGGCTCCTACGAGCAGTACTTC
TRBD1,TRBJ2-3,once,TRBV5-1,CASSGGTGFTDTQYF,TGCGCCAGCAGCGGAGGGACAGGCTTCACAGATACGCAGTATTTT
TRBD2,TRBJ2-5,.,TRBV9,CASSVSGGQETQYF,TGTGCCAGCAGCGTTAGCGGGGGGCAAGAGACCCAGTACTTC
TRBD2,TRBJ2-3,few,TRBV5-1,CASSREAQQTDTQYF,TGCGCCAGCAGCCGGGAGGCGCAGCAGACAGATACGCAGTATTTT
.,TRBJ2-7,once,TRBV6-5,CASSRGASGHEQYF,TGTGCCAGCAGTCGGGGGGCCAGTGGCCACGAGCAGTACTTC
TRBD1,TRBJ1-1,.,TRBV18,CASSPSAGTAEAFF,TGTGCCAGCTCACCGTCGGCCGGGACAGCTGAAGCTTTCTTT
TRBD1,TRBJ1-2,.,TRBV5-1,CASRAGTGVTGYTF,TGCGCCAGCAGGGCCGGGACAGGGGTGACTGGCTACACCTTC
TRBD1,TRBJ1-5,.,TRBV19,CASSMTTPRGRGNQPQHF,TGTGCCAGTAGTATGACTACCCCTAGGGGGCGCGGGAATCAGCCCCAGCATTTT
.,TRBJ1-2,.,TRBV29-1,CSVGFPGTYGYTF,TGCAGCGTTGGATTTCCGGGAACCTATGGCTACACCTTC
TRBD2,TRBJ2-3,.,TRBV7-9,CASSLPHRLAGKADTQYF,TGTGCCAGCAGCCTTCCACACAGACTAGCGGGAAAAGCCGATACGCAGTATTTT
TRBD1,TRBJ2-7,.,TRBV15,CATSRDAGQGVLLRGYEQYF,TGTGCCACCAGCAGAGATGCGGGACAGGGTGTTCTGCTGCGGGGTTACGAGCAGTACTTC
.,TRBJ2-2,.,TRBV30,CACPTGQHTGELFF,TGTGCCTGCCCCACCGGACAGCACACCGGGGAGCTGTTTTTT
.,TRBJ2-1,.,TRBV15,CATSRDHSRRVVFF,TGTGCCACCAGCAGAGATCATTCGCGCAGGGTGGTCTTCTTC
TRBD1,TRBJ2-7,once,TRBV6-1,CASSRTQGESYEQYF,TGTGCCAGCAGTAGGACACAGGGGGAGTCCTACGAGCAGTACTTC
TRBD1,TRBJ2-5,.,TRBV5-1,CASTLLGTAEETQYF,TGCGCCAGCACCCTGTTAGGGACAGCCGAAGAGACCCAGTACTTC
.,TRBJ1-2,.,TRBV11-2,CASSPVGANYGYTF,TGTGCCAGCAGCCCAGTTGGAGCTAACTATGGCTACACCTTC
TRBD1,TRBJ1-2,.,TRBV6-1,CASSFTTGPLGGYTF,TGTGCCAGCAGCTTTACGACAGGGCCATTGGGAGGCTACACCTTC
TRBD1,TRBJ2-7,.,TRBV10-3,CAIRPQGAPAEQYF,TGTGCCATCAGGCCCCAGGGGGCACCCGCCGAGCAGTACTTC
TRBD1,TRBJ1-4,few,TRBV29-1,CSVEGTGKGNEKLFF,TGCAGCGTTGAGGGGACAGGGAAGGGGAATGAAAAACTGTTTTTT
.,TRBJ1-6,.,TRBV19,CASSIGGGSPLHF,TGTGCCAGTAGTATAGGGGGCGGATCACCCCTCCACTTT
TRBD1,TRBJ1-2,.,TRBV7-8,CASSLRQDRGGYTF,TGTGCCAGCAGCTTACGCCAGGACAGGGGAGGCTACACCTTC
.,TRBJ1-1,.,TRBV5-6,CASSYGLGAGGTEAFF,TGTGCCAGCAGCTACGGCTTGGGGGCGGGGGGCACTGAAGCTTTCTTT
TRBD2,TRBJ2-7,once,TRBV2,CASSGSGGAYEQYF,TGTGCCAGCAGTGGTAGCGGGGGGGCCTACGAGCAGTACTTC
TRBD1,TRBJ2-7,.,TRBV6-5,CASRTGDRGVYEQYF,TGTGCCAGCAGGACCGGGGACAGGGGGGTCTACGAGCAGTACTTC
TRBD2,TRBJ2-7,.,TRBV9,CASSAGGNPFYEQYF,TGTGCCAGCAGCGCCGGGGGGAACCCATTCTACGAGCAGTACTTC